This record looks at one T cell receptor (beta chain) sequence and its context. Its antigen is unidentified. The template was RNA from unsorted bulk tissue. More than 3 cm separated this lung sample from the edge of the tumor. The sample comes from a study of tumor and adjacent non-tumor tissue in lung cancer. Study-level findings and limits: Shorter survival was associated with higher TCR diversity in tumors.

The library came from three nested PCR rounds adapted from ARM-PCR protocols. TCRdb reprocessed the multiplex PCR reads via MiXCR and lists one record per CDR3 protein. The sample yields some 99,000 distinct CDR3 sequences, over 55% seen once. Sequenced material: distant non-tumor lung tissue. The receptor's source is a man aged 55 to 70 with non-small cell lung cancer.

The CDR3 reads CNVDGAQTVGYGYTF. CDR3 in DNA: TGCAACGTCGATGGAGCCCAGACAGTAGGCTATGGCTACACCTTC. V usage is TRBV29-1 and J usage is TRBJ1-2; D might be TRBD1 (5 bases). Germline V gives CDR1 SQVTM, CDR2 ANQGSEA. CDR3 length: 15 amino acids.